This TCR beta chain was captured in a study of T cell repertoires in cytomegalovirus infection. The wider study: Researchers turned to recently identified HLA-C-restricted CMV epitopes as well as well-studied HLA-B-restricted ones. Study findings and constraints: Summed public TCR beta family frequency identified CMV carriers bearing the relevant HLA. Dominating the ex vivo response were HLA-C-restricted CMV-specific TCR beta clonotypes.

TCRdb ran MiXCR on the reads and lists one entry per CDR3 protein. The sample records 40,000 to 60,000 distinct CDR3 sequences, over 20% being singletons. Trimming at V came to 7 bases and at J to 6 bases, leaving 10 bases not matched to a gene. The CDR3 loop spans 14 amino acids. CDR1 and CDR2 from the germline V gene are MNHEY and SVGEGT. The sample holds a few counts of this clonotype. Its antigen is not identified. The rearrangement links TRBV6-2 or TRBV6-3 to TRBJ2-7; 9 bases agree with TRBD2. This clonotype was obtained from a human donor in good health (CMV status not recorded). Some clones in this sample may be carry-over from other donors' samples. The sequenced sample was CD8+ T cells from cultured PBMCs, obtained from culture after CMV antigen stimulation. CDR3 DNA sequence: TGTGCCAGCACGGTGGCTAGCGGGATCGGCGAGCAGTACTTC. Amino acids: CASTVASGIGEQYF.